These 32 T cell receptor beta chains came from one sample sequenced in a study of T cell responses to AZD1222 COVID-19 vaccine. Repertoires were generated with immunoSEQ multiplex PCR, while TCRdb's copy carries only in-frame clones and drops some. The sample carries about 210,000 clones, roughly 94% recorded once. This material consisted of peripheral blood, taken 28 days after the second dose of the MenACWY control vaccine. The receptors were gathered from an adult who received the MenACWY meningococcal vaccine as a control.

V and J are TRBV4-3 and TRBJ1-3; 8 bases are shared with TRBD1. J gave up 3 bases and V 1 base, and 5 bases lay outside the gene matches. The CDR3 has 16 amino acids. Looked up from germline, CDR1 is LGHNA and CDR2 is YSLEER. The CDR3 DNA is TGCGCCAGCAGCCAAGCCCAGGGGGCATATGGAAACACCATATATTTT. This gives the protein CASSQAQGAYGNTIYF.

J is TRBJ2-1 and V is TRBV10-3; D gene uncertain. The CDR3 is made up of 13 amino acids. Trimming stripped 3 bases from V and 5 bases from J, with 8 bases between. Germline CDR1 is ENHRY and CDR2 is SYGVKD. The CDR3 reads CAISDSVDNEQFF. CDR3 sequence (DNA): TGTGCCATCAGTGATTCAGTGGACAATGAGCAGTTCTTC.

The J gene is TRBJ1-5, the V gene TRBV12-3 or TRBV12-4; unclear D gene. V was pared by 3 bases and J by 4 bases, with 4 bases between. This CDR3 has 12 amino acids. CDR3 residues: CASSFRNQPQHF. Written as DNA, the CDR3 is TGTGCCAGCAGTTTTCGGAATCAGCCCCAGCATTTT.

This chain connects TRBV3-1 (or the pseudogene TRBV3-2) to TRBJ1-2; 8 bases match TRBD1. The germline V gene encodes CDR1 LGHDT and CDR2 YNNKEL (reference sequence). CDR3 length equals 14 residues. V lost 5 bases, J lost 2 bases, and 4 bases stayed unmatched. The CDR3 region is CASSFGTGNYGYTF. The CDR3, as DNA: TGTGCCAGCAGCTTCGGGACAGGAAACTATGGCTACACCTTC.

The chain carries TRBV5-1 and TRBJ2-5; D uncertain. CDR1 and CDR2 from the germline V gene are SGHRS and YFSETQ. Trimming took off 2 bases at V and 3 bases at J, with 5 bases between the two ends. The CDR3 runs to 12 residues. In nucleotides, the CDR3 is TGCGCCAGCAGCTTCAACGAAGAGACCCAGTACTTC. Protein product: CASSFNEETQYF. The whole variable domain, remainder taken from reference TRBV5-1 and TRBJ2-5, is KAGVTQTPRYLIKTRGQQVTLSCSPISGHRSVSWYQQTPGQGLQFLFEYFSETQRNKGNFPGRFSGRQFSNSRSEMNVSTLELGDSALYLCASSFNEETQYFGPGTRLLVL.

This clone has just one count. The chain couples TRBV4-3 to TRBJ1-5, with 11 bases identical to TRBD1. This CDR3 has 15 residues. CDR1 is LGHNA, CDR2 YSLEER, per germline. V lost 4 bases to trimming and J lost 6 bases; unmatched junction nucleotides: 5. CDR3 DNA sequence: TGCGCCAGCAGCCCGGGACAGGGGGACGGTCAGCCCCAGCATTTT. Its protein product is CASSPGQGDGQPQHF.

The rearrangement joins TRBV6-5 to TRBJ2-5, with D unresolved. The germline V gene has CDR1 MNHEY and CDR2 SVGAGI. V lost 2 bases to trimming and J lost 9 bases, with 10 bases between them. The length of the CDR3 is 12 residues. The CDR3 is CASSYPQAPQYF. CDR3 bases: TGTGCCAGCAGTTACCCCCAAGCGCCCCAGTACTTC.

The V call is TRBV28, the J call TRBJ2-5; no reliable D call. The V gene lost 3 bases and the J gene lost 5 bases, with 22 bases spanning the gap. The CDR3 contains 17 residues. Germline CDR1 is MDHEN and CDR2 is SYDVKM. The CDR3 DNA reads TGTGCCAGCAGTTTGGTAGGGTCCCGGCGTCCAAAGGAGACCCAGTACTTC. Translating gives CASSLVGSRRPKETQYF.

The chain recombines TRBV7-3 with TRBJ1-1; D gene unclear. This CDR3 spans 14 amino acids. Germline loops: CDR1 SGHTA, CDR2 FQGTGA. Trimming removed 1 base at V and 6 bases at J, with 12 bases between. The CDR3: CASSLIHSGSEAFF. The CDR3 bases are TGTGCCAGCAGCTTAATCCATTCTGGTTCTGAAGCTTTCTTT.

V usage is TRBV7-2 and J usage is TRBJ1-6; D uncertain. Germline V lookup: CDR1 SGHTA, CDR2 FQGNSA. CDR3 length: 13 residues. The V gene lost 2 bases and the J gene lost 13 bases, with 12 bases spanning the gap. Written as DNA, the CDR3 is TGTGCCAGCAGCTTACGTTTAGGCAGCCCCCTCCACTTT. Protein product: CASSLRLGSPLHF.

The chain links TRBV2 to TRBJ1-1; D not resolved. The CDR3 is 11 amino acids. Trimming removed 4 bases from V and 7 bases from J, with 7 bases in between. Germline V gives CDR1 SNHLY, CDR2 FYNNEI. The CDR3 DNA reads as TGTGCCAGCAGTGTGGTTGGTGAAGCTTTCTTT. It yields the protein CASSVVGEAFF.

The chain carries TRBV19 and TRBJ2-2; D gene unclear. V lost 5 bases, J lost 5 bases, and 6 bases lay in between. Per the germline V gene, CDR1 is LNHDA and CDR2 is SQIVND (reference sequence). CDR3 size: 12 residues. The CDR3: CASSWSTGELFF. For the CDR3, the DNA is TGTGCCAGTAGTTGGAGTACCGGGGAGCTGTTTTTT.

The CDR3 coding sequence is TGTGCCAGCAGCTTAGCGGGACAGGATTCACCCCTCCACTTT. This encodes CASSLAGQDSPLHF. The gene calls are TRBV7-6 and TRBJ1-6; TRBD1 agrees at 8 bases. Trimming cost V 0 bases and J 8 bases; bases outside gene matches: 0. This CDR3 spans 14 amino acids. Germline lookup yields CDR1 SGHVS and CDR2 FNYEAQ.

The genes are TRBV2 and TRBJ1-2, with D perhaps matching TRBD1 (6 bases). The ends were cut back, 6 bases at V and 4 bases at J, with 18 bases in the middle. This CDR3 contains 15 residues. The V gene's germline CDR1 is SNHLY and CDR2 FYNNEI. The CDR3 DNA is TGTGCCAGCAGGGCCCCGACAGGAAGGTTCTATGGCTACACCTTC. Translated, it gives CASRAPTGRFYGYTF.

This clone was seen just once. The J gene is TRBJ2-2, the V gene TRBV4-3, with 7 bases lining up with TRBD1. Germline lookup yields CDR1 LGHNA and CDR2 YSLEER. J was trimmed by 6 bases and V by 4 bases; bases with no gene match: 5. The CDR3 loop spans 14 amino acids. CDR3 sequence: CASSPRQGAGELFF. CDR3 in DNA: TGCGCCAGCAGCCCTCGGCAGGGGGCCGGGGAGCTGTTTTTT.

The chain joins TRBV6-5 to TRBJ2-2; no clear D. In germline, CDR1 is MNHEY, CDR2 SVGAGI. This CDR3 is built from 15 residues. Trimming removed 6 bases at V and 10 bases at J, with 21 bases between. The CDR3 nucleotides read TGTGCCAGCAGGGTCCTCGGCCAATACCTGGAGGAGCTGTTTTTT. Translating it yields CASRVLGQYLEELFF.

This sequence joins TRBV10-3 and TRBJ2-1, with 9 nucleotides matching TRBD1. The CDR3 has 13 residues. Trimming removed 6 bases from V and 6 bases from J; junction bases left unmatched: 3. Germline CDR1 and CDR2: ENHRY and SYGVKD. Written as DNA, the CDR3 is TGTGCCATCAGCCAGACAGGGGGCAATGAGCAGTTCTTC. Amino acid sequence: CAISQTGGNEQFF.

This chain joins TRBV2 and TRBJ2-5; 9 nucleotides agree with TRBD2. There are 15 residues in the CDR3. J gave up 3 bases and V 4 bases, and 6 bases lay outside the gene matches. Per germline, CDR1 SNHLY and CDR2 FYNNEI. The CDR3 loop reads CASSGGGTSKETQYF. The DNA for the CDR3 is TGTGCCAGCAGTGGAGGCGGGACTAGCAAAGAGACCCAGTACTTC.

This chain links TRBV14 with TRBJ1-4, with 9 bases fitting TRBD1. After removal of 1 base from V and 5 bases from J, the junction contained 5 bases not matched to a gene. Germline assignment: CDR1 SGHDN and CDR2 FVKESK. The CDR3 is made up of 16 amino acids. The CDR3 DNA reads as TGTGCCAGCAGCCAAGGAAGTGGGACAGGGAATGAAAAACTGTTTTTT. Translating it yields CASSQGSGTGNEKLFF.

The chain links TRBV2 to TRBJ2-7, with a tentative D call TRBD1 (5 bases). The CDR3 is 14 amino acids. The V end lost 10 bases, the J end lost 4 bases, and 20 bases lay between the germline ends. Germline V gives CDR1 SNHLY, CDR2 FYNNEI. The CDR3 DNA reads as TGTGCCAACTCCAGGGAAAGACAGAAATACGAGCAGTACTTC. Protein: CANSRERQKYEQYF. Combining the CDR3 with reference TRBV2 and TRBJ2-7 gives the whole variable domain EPEVTQTPSHQVTQMGQEVILRCVPISNHLYFYWYRQILGQKVEFLVSFYNNEISEKSEIFDDQFSVERPDGSNFTLKIRSTKLEDSAMYFCANSRERQKYEQYFGPGTRLTVT.

J is TRBJ2-7 and V is TRBV5-1; D is perhaps TRBD2 (6 bases). Germline CDR1 and CDR2: SGHRS and YFSETQ. The CDR3 loop spans 17 amino acids. V lost 0 bases to trimming and J lost 0 bases, with 16 bases between them. This chain's CDR3 is CASSLGGGPTSSYEQYF. CDR3 DNA: TGCGCCAGCAGCTTGGGTGGAGGGCCCACATCCTCCTACGAGCAGTACTTC.

The chain is built from TRBV2 and TRBJ2-4, with unresolved D. The germline V and J ends were trimmed by 4 bases and 1 base, with 14 bases remaining between them. Germline CDR1 reads SNHLY; CDR2 reads FYNNEI. The CDR3 is made up of 16 amino acids. The CDR3 region is CASSGPGMTAKNIQYF. The CDR3 nucleotides are TGTGCCAGCAGTGGTCCAGGAATGACCGCCAAAAACATTCAGTACTTC.

This clone occurred once. The rearrangement links TRBV6-5 to TRBJ2-7; maybe TRBD1 (5 bases). Germline-derived CDR1 and CDR2 are MNHEY and SVGAGI. Trimming stripped 6 bases from V and 4 bases from J, with 13 bases between. The CDR3 loop spans 13 amino acids. CDR3 sequence reads: CASRRGHSYEQYF. In DNA form, the CDR3 reads TGTGCCAGCAGACGCGGACATAGTTACGAGCAGTACTTC.

The chain employs TRBV27 and TRBJ1-1; no reliable D call. V lost 5 bases to trimming and J lost 11 bases, with 6 bases between them. Germline lookup yields CDR1 MNHEY and CDR2 SMNVEV (reference sequence). The CDR3 length is 9 residues. CDR3 in DNA: TGTGCCAGCAGTGTGAACGCTTTCTTT. Translating gives CASSVNAFF.

The V and J genes are TRBV11-1 and TRBJ1-1, with D perhaps TRBD1 (6 bases). The CDR3 covers 13 residues. Trimming took 2 bases from V and 5 from J, leaving 9 bases between them. Germline-derived CDR1 and CDR2 are SGHAT and FQDESV (reference sequence). CDR3 amino acids: CASSLTGMTEAFF. The CDR3 nucleotides read TGTGCCAGCAGCTTAACAGGGATGACTGAAGCTTTCTTT.

V and J are TRBV28 and TRBJ1-3; perhaps TRBD1 as D (5 bases). V was trimmed by 5 bases and J by 0 bases, leaving 8 bases between them. This CDR3 has 14 residues. CDR1 is MDHEN, CDR2 SYDVKM, per germline. The CDR3 DNA reads as TGTGCCAGCAGTCTCAGGGTCTCTGGAAACACCATATATTTT. Translating gives CASSLRVSGNTIYF.

The J gene is TRBJ2-1, the V gene TRBV9; D not certain. Germline CDR1 is SGDLS and CDR2 is YYNGEE. This CDR3 has 14 amino acids. V lost 3 bases to trimming and J lost 6 bases, with 13 bases between them. CDR3 in amino acids: CASSGTSPGNEQFF. In DNA, the CDR3 is TGTGCCAGCAGCGGAACCTCCCCCGGCAATGAGCAGTTCTTC.

There are a few counts of this clone. The J gene is TRBJ2-5, the V gene TRBV4-1; 10 bases match TRBD1. The germline CDR1 and CDR2 sequences are MGHRA and YSYEKL. There are 15 residues in the CDR3. Germline trimming cut 4 bases from V and 5 bases from J; bases unmatched to any gene: 7. The CDR3 region is CASSPGGQGRETQYF. The CDR3, as DNA: TGCGCCAGCAGCCCGGGGGGACAGGGGAGGGAGACCCAGTACTTC.

The chain is built from TRBV30 and TRBJ1-2; 8 bases are shared with TRBD1. Germline V gene lookup returns CDR1 GTSNPN and CDR2 SVGIG (reference sequence). There are 12 residues in the CDR3. Trimming cost V 4 bases and J 4 bases; bases outside gene matches: 2. CDR3 nucleotide sequence: TGTGCCTGGAACCAGGGGGCCTATGGCTACACCTTC. Its translation is CAWNQGAYGYTF.

The chain carries TRBV5-8 and TRBJ1-5; 9 nucleotides line up with TRBD1. The CDR3 has 14 residues. Per germline, CDR1 SGHTS and CDR2 YDEGEE. V lost 3 bases and J lost 7; bases outside the gene matches: 5. CDR3 DNA sequence: TGTGCCAGCAGCTCGGGACAGGGCGGCCAGCCCCAGCATTTT. It codes for CASSSGQGGQPQHF.

The chain employs TRBV29-1 and TRBJ2-1; possibly TRBD2 for D (5 bases). This CDR3 region has 12 residues. CDR1 is SQVTM and CDR2 is ANQGSEA in the germline V gene. The V gene lost 8 bases and the J gene lost 6 bases, with 14 bases spanning the gap. CDR3 DNA sequence: TGCAGCTCGGCTCGGAGCGGCAATGAGCAGTTCTTC. This gives the protein CSSARSGNEQFF.

The rearrangement joins TRBV19 to TRBJ1-2; TRBD1 agrees at 9 bases. The CDR3 has 15 residues. With 3 bases clipped from V and 4 bases from J, the junction kept 6 bases outside the gene matches. From germline, CDR1 is LNHDA and CDR2 SQIVND (reference sequence). The CDR3 sequence: CASSISTGGGYGYTF. In nucleotides, the CDR3 is TGTGCCAGTAGTATCTCGACAGGGGGAGGCTATGGCTACACCTTC.